The rows below give T cell receptor beta chains drawn from one sample of a study of T cells in Graves' hyperthyroidism and ophthalmopathy. TCRdb redid the calling of the multiplex PCR reads with MiXCR, one entry per CDR3 protein. Of hundreds of thousands of distinct CDR3 sequences in the sample, approximately 26% were seen once. Sequenced input: blood. Source of these receptors: a man aged 35 to 55 with Graves' hyperthyroidism that later progressed to Graves' ophthalmopathy. Both conserved end residues are part of each CDR3. Each record gives: D gene, clone size, J gene, V gene, CDR3 protein, CDR3 DNA. A D gene is named only where the DNA matches it firmly. Only some rows state a clone size, as once, few, many or a class for expanded clones.

>NA|many|TRBJ2-5|TRBV7-2
CASSLVPVQETQYF
TGTGCCAGCAGCTTAGTGCCAGTACAAGAGACCCAGTACTTC
>NA|many|TRBJ1-1|TRBV5-5
CASSLGVRQNTEAFF
TGTGCCAGCAGCTTGGGTGTCAGGCAGAACACTGAAGCTTTCTTT
>TRBD1|NA|TRBJ1-2|TRBV29-1
CSVEDPQGAYGYTF
TGCAGCGTTGAAGACCCACAGGGGGCCTATGGCTACACCTTC
>TRBD1|many|TRBJ2-7|TRBV18
CASSPGWDRGHEQYF
TGTGCCAGCTCACCTGGGTGGGACAGGGGCCACGAGCAGTACTTC
>NA|few|TRBJ2-4|TRBV28
CASSLNPTVAKNIQYF
TGTGCCAGCAGTCTAAACCCGACAGTAGCCAAAAACATTCAGTACTTC
>TRBD2|many|TRBJ2-2|TRBV19
CATRAGAGTGELFF
TGTGCCACCCGAGCGGGAGCGGGCACCGGGGAGCTGTTTTTT
>TRBD1|NA|TRBJ2-7|TRBV6-1
CASSGRGRSYEQYF
TGTGCCAGCAGTGGCAGGGGGCGATCCTACGAGCAGTACTTC
>NA|medium-sized|TRBJ2-5|TRBV12-3/TRBV12-4
CASSTPGQLETQYF
TGTGCCAGCAGCACACCCGGACAGTTAGAGACCCAGTACTTC
>NA|many|TRBJ1-1|TRBV7-9
CASSQRPDEAFF
TGTGCCAGCAGCCAACGGCCCGATGAAGCTTTCTTT
>TRBD2|many|TRBJ2-7|TRBV6-5
CASRPGGGDEQYF
TGTGCCAGCAGACCCGGGGGGGGGGACGAGCAGTACTTC
>NA|NA|TRBJ1-1|TRBV6-1
CASSERQGNTEAFF
TGTGCCAGCAGTGAACGTCAGGGCAACACTGAAGCTTTCTTT
>TRBD2|many|TRBJ2-5|TRBV20-1
CSAPATSASGTQYF
TGCAGTGCCCCAGCCACTAGCGCCTCCGGAACCCAGTACTTC
>NA|many|TRBJ2-7|TRBV20-1
CSARPTRGGHEQYF
TGCAGTGCTAGACCAACCAGGGGTGGGCACGAGCAGTACTTC
>NA|NA|TRBJ2-2|TRBV5-1
CASNEPGAANTGELFF
TGCGCCAGCAATGAACCAGGGGCAGCGAACACCGGGGAGCTGTTTTTT
>TRBD2|few|TRBJ2-7|TRBV6-5
CASSYRLAGAGEQYF
TGTGCCAGCAGTTACAGACTAGCGGGAGCGGGGGAGCAGTACTTC
>NA|NA|TRBJ2-7|TRBV20-1
CSARVDPRYEQYF
TGCAGTGCTAGAGTCGATCCCCGCTACGAGCAGTACTTC
>TRBD1|NA|TRBJ1-2|TRBV6-5
CASSYSGQASSGYTF
TGTGCCAGCAGTTACTCGGGACAGGCTTCCTCTGGCTACACCTTC
>TRBD1|few|TRBJ2-7|TRBV20-1
CSAAGTGNYEQYF
TGCAGTGCTGCCGGGACAGGGAACTACGAGCAGTACTTC
>TRBD1|NA|TRBJ2-5|TRBV12-3/TRBV12-4
CASSLGVGQVTETQYF
TGTGCCAGCAGTTTAGGGGTGGGACAGGTCACCGAGACCCAGTACTTC
>NA|NA|TRBJ1-2|TRBV6-1
CASTSGLTNYGYTF
TGTGCCAGCACCTCAGGCCTCACTAACTATGGCTACACCTTC
>NA|many|TRBJ2-5|TRBV10-3
CAASTDQETQYF
TGTGCCGCTAGTACGGATCAAGAGACCCAGTACTTC
>NA|many|TRBJ2-7|TRBV30
CAWSIRYEQYF
TGTGCCTGGAGTATACGCTACGAGCAGTACTTC
>NA|NA|TRBJ2-4|TRBV24-1
CATPRAALAKNIQYF
TGTGCCACCCCTCGGGCAGCCCTAGCCAAAAACATTCAGTACTTC
>TRBD1|NA|TRBJ1-1|TRBV20-1
CSARDRLGTASAFF
TGCAGTGCTAGAGATCGGCTCGGGACAGCTTCAGCTTTCTTT
>TRBD1|many|TRBJ1-1|TRBV5-5
CASSLYGQGAGTEAFF
TGTGCCAGCAGCTTGTACGGACAGGGGGCGGGCACTGAAGCTTTCTTT
>NA|many|TRBJ1-1|TRBV6-5
CASSYGTSNTEAFF
TGTGCCAGCAGCTACGGGACGTCGAACACTGAAGCTTTCTTT
>TRBD2|many|TRBJ2-5|TRBV9
CASSVDAGEETQYF
TGTGCCAGCAGCGTAGATGCGGGAGAAGAGACCCAGTACTTC
>NA|many|TRBJ1-1|TRBV6-5
CASNQLGFGGDTEAFF
TGTGCCAGCAACCAACTTGGATTCGGGGGTGACACTGAAGCTTTCTTT
>NA|many|TRBJ2-2|TRBV30
CAWSVPRVVAGELFF
TGTGCCTGGAGTGTACCTAGGGTAGTTGCCGGGGAGCTGTTTTTT
>NA|once|TRBJ1-3|TRBV6-1
CATSRGAGNTIYF
TGTGCCACCAGCAGGGGAGCCGGAAACACCATATATTTT
>NA|NA|TRBJ2-7|TRBV6-1
CASRPGTPTYEQYF
TGTGCCAGCAGGCCCGGGACTCCCACCTACGAGCAGTACTTC
>TRBD2|NA|TRBJ2-7|TRBV28
CASERLAGTYEQYF
TGTGCCAGCGAAAGACTAGCGGGGACATACGAGCAGTACTTC
>TRBD1|NA|TRBJ1-5|TRBV18
CASSPGGGRTQPQHF
TGTGCCAGCTCACCGGGAGGGGGCCGGACTCAGCCCCAGCATTTT
>NA|many|TRBJ2-7|TRBV20-1
CSAPRTGQGTGGTAEQYF
TGCAGTGCTCCCCGAACCGGACAGGGGACGGGAGGGACCGCCGAGCAGTACTTC
>NA|NA|TRBJ1-5|TRBV12-3/TRBV12-4
CASRRTEADSNQPQHF
TGTGCCAGCAGACGGACGGAGGCGGATAGCAATCAGCCCCAGCATTTT
>NA|NA|TRBJ1-2|TRBV7-8
CASSPTANPGKGGYTF
TGTGCCAGCAGCCCAACCGCAAACCCAGGGAAGGGCGGCTACACCTTC
>TRBD2|many|TRBJ2-7|TRBV10-3
CAISEYPSGTRSSYEQYF
TGTGCCATCAGTGAGTACCCTAGCGGGACAAGGAGCTCCTACGAGCAGTACTTC